A single sample is the source of the 19 T cell receptor beta chains below, sequenced in a study of beta chain features in type 1 diabetes. Overall study findings and caveats: TCRB CDR3s were moderately but significantly shorter in Type 1 diabetes patients in all four CD4+ subsets.

The antigens of these receptors remain unknown. Expressed TCRB transcripts were sequenced because the entire RNA isolate underwent reverse transcription. Using immunoSEQ multiplex PCR, the repertoire was profiled, and TCRdb retains in-frame clones only, with some absent. The table records 600,000 to 700,000 clones, approximately 13% of them present only once. Source material: naive CD4+ T cells from blood. The receptor source for this set is a young man with type 1 diabetes.

This chain connects TRBV7-8 to TRBJ2-7; D gene uncertain. Germline V CDR1 and CDR2: SGHVS, FQNEAQ. The CDR3 is made up of 15 amino acids. Deletions cut 5 bases from V and 3 bases from J, with 17 bases between. The CDR3 is CASSQSRYLNYEQYF. CDR3 nucleotide sequence: TGTGCCAGCAGCCAATCTAGGTATTTGAACTACGAGCAGTACTTC.

The rearrangement links TRBV5-1 to TRBJ1-5; D may be TRBD1 (5 bases). This CDR3 contains 15 residues. Trimming removed 4 bases at V and 1 base at J, with 12 bases between. Germline lookup yields CDR1 SGHRS and CDR2 YFSETQ. The CDR3 region has the DNA TGCGCCAGCAGCCCGGGGGGACCGAGCAATCAGCCCCAGCATTTT. Its protein is CASSPGGPSNQPQHF.

This clone occurred a few times. The chain links TRBV7-9 to TRBJ2-5; D is unclear. Germline loops: CDR1 SEHNR, CDR2 FQNEAQ (reference sequence). The germline V and J ends were trimmed by 1 base and 2 bases, with 11 bases remaining between them. This CDR3 spans 15 amino acids. The CDR3 DNA is TGTGCCAGCAGCTTAGGGAGCGTCGGTCAAGAGACCCAGTACTTC. Translated, it gives CASSLGSVGQETQYF. Full variable domain (outside the CDR3, taken from reference TRBV7-9 and TRBJ2-5): DTGVSQNPRHKITKRGQNVTFRCDPISEHNRLYWYRQTLGQGPEFLTYFQNEAQLEKSRLLSDRFSAERPKGSFSTLEIQRTEQGDSAMYLCASSLGSVGQETQYFGPGTRLLVL.

This clone was counted only a few times. The rearrangement uses TRBV6-5 and TRBJ1-5; the D gene is possibly TRBD1 (6 bases). V shed 8 bases and J shed 6 bases, with 17 bases lying between them. Germline-derived CDR1 and CDR2 are MNHEY and SVGAGI. The length of the CDR3 is 14 residues. DNA for the CDR3: TGTGCCAGCGGCCAGGGGCAACGGAGTCAGCCCCAGCATTTT. This translates into CASGQGQRSQPQHF.

In its sample, this clone was seen a few times. This rearrangement joins TRBV27 to TRBJ2-4; TRBD1 matches at 9 bases. In germline, CDR1 is MNHEY, CDR2 SMNVEV (reference sequence). J gave up 9 bases and V 5 bases, and 14 bases lay outside the gene matches. CDR3 length: 16 residues. The CDR3 bases are TGTGCCAGCAGTCCCACCGTCCGGGACAGGGAGGGCATTCAGTACTTC. It codes for CASSPTVRDREGIQYF.

The chain recombines TRBV4-3 with TRBJ2-7; a possible D gene is TRBD2 (5 bases). Looked up from germline, CDR1 is LGHNA and CDR2 is YSLEER. Trimming removed 0 bases from V and 6 bases from J, with 18 bases in between. This CDR3 spans 16 amino acids. CDR3 sequence: CASSQDPSGGLSEQYF. The CDR3 DNA follows: TGCGCCAGCAGCCAAGATCCCAGCGGTGGGCTGAGCGAGCAGTACTTC.

The sample holds a few counts of this clone. The chain carries TRBV7-2 and TRBJ2-7, with TRBD1 identical over 8 bases. CDR1 SGHTA and CDR2 FQGNSA come from the germline V gene. CDR3 length: 14 amino acids. V shed 1 base, J shed 1 base, and the junction held 0 bases outside the gene matches. CDR3 protein: CASSLGTGSYEQYF. CDR3 sequence (DNA): TGTGCCAGCAGCTTAGGGACAGGGTCCTACGAGCAGTACTTC. Filled out from reference TRBV7-2 and TRBJ2-7, the complete variable domain reads GAGVSQSPSNKVTEKGKDVELRCDPISGHTALYWYRQSLGQGLEFLIYFQGNSAPDKSGLPSDRFSAERTGGSVSTLTIQRTQQEDSAVYLCASSLGTGSYEQYFGPGTRLTVT.

The V and J genes are TRBV7-9 and TRBJ1-6, with a possible D match to TRBD1 (6 bases). This CDR3 contains 16 residues. The V and J ends lost 5 bases and 9 bases respectively, with 20 bases between them. Germline CDR1 SEHNR, CDR2 FQNEAQ (reference sequence). In DNA form, the CDR3 reads TGTGCCAGCAGCCCATCTTTTGAGGCAGGGGTTTCACCCCTCCACTTT. Its translation is CASSPSFEAGVSPLHF.

In nucleotides, the CDR3 is TGTGCCAGCAGGTTCTCAGACAGACCGAACACTGAAGCTTTCTTT. Its protein product is CASRFSDRPNTEAFF. The V and J genes are TRBV5-6 and TRBJ1-1; weak D call: TRBD1 (5 bases). V was shortened by 5 bases and J by 1 base, with 15 bases between the two germline ends. This CDR3 contains 15 residues. Germline V gene data show CDR1 as SGHDT and CDR2 as YYEEEE.

This clone came up a few times. V usage is TRBV4-2 and J usage is TRBJ2-2, with 8 bases matching TRBD2. Per germline, CDR1 LGHNA and CDR2 YNFKEQ. V dropped 5 bases and J dropped 4; count of bases not matched to a gene: 9. This CDR3 contains 16 residues. CDR3 coding DNA: TGTGCCAGCAGCAATTATGCGGGAGGAGGCACCGGGGAGCTGTTTTTT. Translated, it gives CASSNYAGGGTGELFF.

For this clone: The sample holds other DNA sequences that translate to the same CDR3. V and J are TRBV18 and TRBJ1-2; D is perhaps TRBD1 (5 bases). CDR1 is KGHSH, CDR2 LQKENI, per germline. Between the trimmed V and J ends, which lost 3 bases and 4 bases, there was a span of 9 bases. CDR3 length: 13 residues. The CDR3 reads CASSPGTAYGYTF. The CDR3 DNA sequence: TGTGCCAGCTCACCCGGGACTGCCTATGGCTACACCTTC.

This clone was seen a few times. This chain joins TRBV6-5 and TRBJ2-2; D call uncertain. Germline V CDR1 and CDR2: MNHEY, SVGAGI. Deletions cut 6 bases from V and 8 bases from J, with 19 bases between. This CDR3 is 15 amino acids long. CDR3 sequence (DNA): TGTGCCAGCAGCCGCCAACCTTCCCTGCCAGGGGAGCTGTTTTTT. As protein: CASSRQPSLPGELFF.

This chain links TRBV6-5 with TRBJ2-5; D unresolved. Trimming left V 2 bases short and J 7 bases short, with 11 bases between. The CDR3 length is 13 residues. The germline gives CDR1 MNHEY, CDR2 SVGAGI. CDR3 amino acids: CASSYPASGTQYF. CDR3 DNA: TGTGCCAGCAGTTACCCTGCTTCCGGGACCCAGTACTTC.

This chain joins TRBV30 and TRBJ1-5, with D unresolved. Trimming cost V 2 bases and J 4 bases, with 6 bases left between them. Germline values: CDR1 GTSNPN, CDR2 SVGIG (reference sequence). This CDR3 contains 12 residues. DNA of the CDR3: TGTGCCTGGAGTACAACAAATCAGCCCCAGCATTTT. Translating gives CAWSTTNQPQHF. The full variable domain, its missing parts supplied by reference TRBV30 and TRBJ1-5, is SQTIHQWPATLVQPVGSPLSLECTVEGTSNPNLYWYRQAAGRGLQLLFYSVGIGQISSEVPQNLSASRPQDRQFILSSKKLLLSDSGFYLCAWSTTNQPQHFGDGTRLSIL.

This clone was recorded a few times. V and J are TRBV5-1 and TRBJ2-1; weak D call: TRBD1 (6 bases). The CDR3 is made up of 14 amino acids. CDR1 SGHRS and CDR2 YFSETQ come from the germline V gene. Between the trimmed V and J ends, which lost 3 bases and 4 bases, there was a span of 11 bases. CDR3 region: CASSSPGQYNEQFF. DNA of the CDR3: TGCGCCAGCAGCTCTCCGGGACAATACAATGAGCAGTTCTTC.

The CDR3 DNA sequence: TGTGCCAGCAGTGAAGTACCGGGACAGGGTGCCTACGAGCAGTACTTC. It specifies CASSEVPGQGAYEQYF. V and J are TRBV6-1 and TRBJ2-7; 9 bases match TRBD1. The CDR3 contains 16 residues. J lost 2 bases, V lost 1 base, and 6 bases had no gene match. Germline CDR1 is MNHNS and CDR2 is SASEGT.

This clone appeared a few times. The rearrangement joins TRBV6-5 to TRBJ1-1; tentative D call: TRBD1 (6 bases). The ends were cut back, 5 bases at V and 6 bases at J, with 13 bases in the middle. The CDR3 is made up of 13 amino acids. CDR1 is MNHEY, CDR2 SVGAGI, per germline. CDR3 nucleotides: TGTGCCAGCAGTCTCCACAGGGAAGCTGAAGCTTTCTTT. Translated, it gives CASSLHREAEAFF.

In its sample, this clone was seen a few times. The chain combines TRBV30 with TRBJ1-5; D is ambiguous. This CDR3 comprises 12 residues. Germline values: CDR1 GTSNPN, CDR2 SVGIG (reference sequence). Trimming removed 5 bases at V and 7 bases at J, with 12 bases between. CDR3 protein: CAWGRAEQPQHF. As DNA, the CDR3 is TGTGCCTGGGGCCGGGCGGAGCAGCCCCAGCATTTT. The variable domain in full, with the rest retrieved from reference TRBV30 and TRBJ1-5, is SQTIHQWPATLVQPVGSPLSLECTVEGTSNPNLYWYRQAAGRGLQLLFYSVGIGQISSEVPQNLSASRPQDRQFILSSKKLLLSDSGFYLCAWGRAEQPQHFGDGTRLSIL.

This clone was found a few times. The V call is TRBV7-2, the J call TRBJ2-1, with 8 bases that match TRBD2. Germline CDR1 and CDR2: SGHTA and FQGNSA. Trimming removed 4 bases from V and 6 bases from J; junction bases left unmatched: 5. The CDR3 has 14 amino acids. CDR3 region: CASSYPGGVNEQFF. In nucleotides, the CDR3 is TGTGCCAGCAGCTACCCGGGAGGGGTCAATGAGCAGTTCTTC.